The 22 T cell receptor beta chains below all came from one sample that was sequenced in a study of blood T cell repertoires in COVID-19. Assay: immunoSEQ multiplex PCR; the TCRdb copy retains only in-frame clones and omits some. Of roughly 250,000 clones in the sample, 80% to 90% were seen once. The sequencing sample was made of peripheral blood. The receptors here all came from a woman aged 65 to 85 with acute or convalescent COVID-19.

The chain employs TRBV6-4 and TRBJ2-3; the match to TRBD2 covers 10 bases. The germline V gene has CDR1 MRHNA and CDR2 SNTAGT. There are 14 residues in the CDR3. V was pared by 6 bases and J by 3 bases, with 3 bases of the junction left unmatched. This CDR3 is CASSQRGGTDTQYF. CDR3 bases: TGTGCCAGCAGCCAGCGGGGGGGGACAGATACGCAGTATTTT.

This chain uses TRBV5-1 with TRBJ1-4; perhaps TRBD1 as D (5 bases). V lost 0 bases and J 5 bases, leaving 11 bases between the germline ends. From germline, CDR1 is SGHRS and CDR2 YFSETQ. The CDR3 consists of 15 residues. The CDR3 coding sequence is TGCGCCAGCAGCTTGGGACAGATCCCAAATGAAAAACTGTTTTTT. Its translation is CASSLGQIPNEKLFF.

This clone appeared once. The chain is built from TRBV7-2 and TRBJ1-4; D is perhaps TRBD1 (5 bases). Germline loops: CDR1 SGHTA, CDR2 FQGNSA. The V gene lost 1 base and the J gene lost 7 bases, with 13 bases spanning the gap. CDR3 length: 15 amino acids. Here the CDR3 reads CASSLVGGISEKLFF. The CDR3 DNA follows: TGTGCCAGCAGCTTAGTGGGGGGGATTAGTGAAAAACTGTTTTTT.

CDR3 in amino acids: CASSQESTISYGYTF. The CDR3 coding sequence is TGCGCCAGCAGCCAAGAGTCTACGATCTCCTATGGCTACACCTTC. The chain joins TRBV4-1 to TRBJ1-2; no clear D gene. The CDR3 has 15 amino acids. V was shortened by 0 bases and J by 4 bases, with 12 bases between the two germline ends. Germline CDR1 and CDR2: MGHRA and YSYEKL.

This chain uses TRBV5-1 with TRBJ1-3; a possible D gene is TRBD1 (5 bases). The CDR3 runs 14 residues. Germline assignment: CDR1 SGHRS and CDR2 YFSETQ. Trimming removed 0 bases at V and 4 bases at J, with 8 bases between. CDR3 coding DNA: TGCGCCAGCAGCTTGGAGGGGCCAGGAAACACCATATATTTT. Its translation is CASSLEGPGNTIYF.

This clone was seen a few times. The chain joins TRBV5-4 to TRBJ1-2, with D perhaps TRBD1 (6 bases). This CDR3 spans 14 amino acids. The germline gives CDR1 SGHNT, CDR2 YYREEE (reference sequence). V dropped 0 bases and J dropped 5 bases, with 11 bases sitting between them. The CDR3 nucleotides are TGTGCCAGCAGCTTGGAACAGGGTGAATATGGCTACACCTTC. Amino acids: CASSLEQGEYGYTF.

This chain joins TRBV4-1 and TRBJ2-7; the D gene is possibly TRBD1 (6 bases). Germline CDR1 and CDR2: MGHRA and YSYEKL. The CDR3 sequence is 15 residues long. V gave up 4 bases and J gave up 3 bases, with 16 bases separating them. The CDR3: CASSPRQVGDYEQYF. Here the CDR3 DNA reads TGCGCCAGCAGCCCTCGACAGGTAGGAGACTACGAGCAGTACTTC.

The chain couples TRBV28 to TRBJ1-2, with D maybe TRBD1 (6 bases). This CDR3 contains 16 residues. Germline values: CDR1 MDHEN, CDR2 SYDVKM. V was cut by 8 bases and J by 3 bases, with 22 bases left in between. For the CDR3, the DNA is TGTGCCAGCGCCGAAAGGGGGGGAACCAAAGACTATGGCTACACCTTC. As protein: CASAERGGTKDYGYTF.

This clone is a singleton in its sample. The chain employs TRBV5-6 and TRBJ2-1, with TRBD2 as a possible D gene (5 bases). Germline lookup yields CDR1 SGHDT and CDR2 YYEEEE. Trimming stripped 3 bases from V and 5 bases from J, with 21 bases between. The CDR3 contains 17 residues. The CDR3 sequence is CASSSPSYSGNNNEQFF. The CDR3 region has the DNA TGTGCCAGCAGCTCCCCCTCTTACAGCGGAAATAACAATGAGCAGTTCTTC.

V usage is TRBV19 and J usage is TRBJ2-3; 8 bases line up with TRBD2. The germline CDR1 and CDR2 sequences are LNHDA and SQIVND (reference sequence). The CDR3 length is 14 residues. The trim removed 4 bases at V and 7 bases at J, leaving 7 bases unmatched. CDR3 nucleotides: TGTGCCAGTAGTAATAGCGGGGATATTAATACGCAGTATTTT. It encodes CASSNSGDINTQYF. Looking up the rest from reference TRBV19 and TRBJ2-3 gives the full variable domain: DGGITQSPKYLFRKEGQNVTLSCEQNLNHDAMYWYRQDPGQGLRLIYYSQIVNDFQKGDIAEGYSVSREKKESFPLTVTSAQKNPTAFYLCASSNSGDINTQYFGPGTRLTVL.

This sequence joins TRBV3-1 (or the pseudogene TRBV3-2) and TRBJ1-1, with D uncertain. CDR3 length: 14 residues. Trimming left V 2 bases short and J 1 base short, with 8 bases between. CDR1 is LGHDT and CDR2 is YNNKEL in the germline V gene (reference sequence). CDR3 sequence (DNA): TGTGCCAGCAGCCAATTACGAGGGAACACTGAAGCTTTCTTT. This translates into CASSQLRGNTEAFF.

The gene calls are TRBV7-9 and TRBJ2-3; TRBD1 might be the D (6 bases). With 5 bases removed from V and 4 bases from J, the gap between germline ends came to 13 bases. The germline gives CDR1 SEHNR, CDR2 FQNEAQ (reference sequence). CDR3 length: 14 amino acids. CDR3 nucleotide sequence: TGTGCCAGCAGCCCGCAGGGGATCTCAGATACGCAGTATTTT. This gives the protein CASSPQGISDTQYF.

This clone was seen only a few times. The CDR3 DNA sequence: TGTGCCAGCAGCCAGGGACAGGGGACCTATGGCTACACCTTC. Its protein product is CASSQGQGTYGYTF. This chain links TRBV3-1 (or the pseudogene TRBV3-2) with TRBJ1-2; TRBD1 matches 10 bases. The CDR3 is made up of 14 amino acids. V shed 3 bases, J shed 4 bases, and the junction held 2 bases outside the gene matches. Germline V gene lookup returns CDR1 LGHDT and CDR2 YNNKEL (reference sequence).

The rearrangement uses TRBV5-6 and TRBJ1-3; D not certain. The ends were cut back, 2 bases at V and 0 bases at J, with 12 bases in the middle. The germline V gene has CDR1 SGHDT and CDR2 YYEEEE. This CDR3 comprises 16 residues. CDR3 residues: CASSFAGILSGNTIYF. CDR3 coding DNA: TGTGCCAGCAGCTTTGCCGGGATACTCTCTGGAAACACCATATATTTT.

The chain couples TRBV28 to TRBJ1-2, with D perhaps TRBD1 (6 bases). CDR1 MDHEN and CDR2 SYDVKM come from the germline V gene. The germline V and J ends were trimmed by 5 bases and 4 bases, with 14 bases remaining between them. This CDR3 has 14 amino acids. CDR3 nucleotide sequence: TGTGCCAGCAGTCATCCGACAGGCTCCTATGGCTACACCTTC. It specifies CASSHPTGSYGYTF.

The chain has TRBV4-1 and TRBJ2-3, with 9 bases matching TRBD2. The V gene's germline CDR1 is MGHRA and CDR2 YSYEKL. V lost 0 bases and J lost 4; bases outside the gene matches: 11. The CDR3 loop spans 18 amino acids. The CDR3 sequence is CASSQDLGLATPSDTQYF. CDR3 in DNA: TGCGCCAGCAGCCAAGACCTCGGACTAGCGACCCCATCAGATACGCAGTATTTT.

This chain uses TRBV11-2 with TRBJ2-1, with TRBD1 matching 10 bases. V gave up 6 bases and J gave up 8 bases; unmatched junction bases: 10. This CDR3 contains 15 residues. Germline CDR1 reads SGHAT; CDR2 reads FQNNGV. This CDR3 reads CASRHFPGQGHEQFF. The CDR3 nucleotides are TGTGCCAGCAGGCATTTTCCGGGACAGGGGCATGAGCAGTTCTTC.

The chain links TRBV9 to TRBJ2-1; D not resolved. The CDR3 loop spans 11 amino acids. V was shortened by 4 bases and J by 8 bases, with 7 bases between the two germline ends. Germline CDR1 and CDR2: SGDLS and YYNGEE. The CDR3: CASSSIDEQFF. CDR3 nucleotides: TGTGCCAGCAGCTCTATAGATGAGCAGTTCTTC.

This clone showed up just once. The V call is TRBV27, the J call TRBJ2-5, with TRBD1 matching 7 bases. Germline trimming cut 7 bases from V and 1 base from J; bases unmatched to any gene: 9. The length of the CDR3 is 15 residues. Germline CDR1 is MNHEY and CDR2 is SMNVEV (reference sequence). In nucleotides, the CDR3 is TGTGCCAGCAAGCCATGGGGACAGCCCCAAGAGACCCAGTACTTC. Its translation is CASKPWGQPQETQYF.

The chain couples TRBV5-1 to TRBJ2-3; D might be TRBD2 (6 bases). CDR1 SGHRS and CDR2 YFSETQ come from the germline V gene. The length of the CDR3 is 15 residues. Deletions cut 1 base from V and 4 bases from J, with 13 bases between. CDR3 amino acids: CASSLWGVSADTQYF. The CDR3 bases are TGCGCCAGCAGCTTGTGGGGGGTGTCGGCAGATACGCAGTATTTT.

This clone was picked up a small number of times. The CDR3 loop is CASSHGRGDTGELFF. The CDR3 region has the DNA TGTGCCAGCAGCCATGGGAGGGGTGACACCGGGGAGCTGTTTTTT. This chain links TRBV5-4 with TRBJ2-2; 7 nucleotides agree with TRBD2. CDR3 length: 15 amino acids. Per the germline V gene, CDR1 is SGHNT and CDR2 is YYREEE (reference sequence). J lost 3 bases, V lost 4 bases, and 6 bases had no gene match. Using reference TRBV5-4 and TRBJ2-2 for the parts outside the CDR3, the full variable domain is ETGVTQSPTHLIKTRGQQVTLRCSSQSGHNTVSWYQQALGQGPQFIFQYYREEENGRGNFPPRFSGLQFPNYSSELNVNALELDDSALYLCASSHGRGDTGELFFGEGSRLTVL.

The chain joins TRBV19 to TRBJ1-6, with D maybe TRBD1 (5 bases). The CDR3 is made up of 19 amino acids. The ends were cut back, 6 bases at V and 5 bases at J, with 26 bases in the middle. From germline, CDR1 is LNHDA and CDR2 SQIVND (reference sequence). The CDR3 reads CASRKYPLGGGPDNSPLHF. CDR3 sequence (DNA): TGTGCCAGTAGAAAATATCCCCTGGGCGGGGGTCCAGATAATTCACCCCTCCACTTT.